The rows below give T cell receptor beta chains drawn from one sample of a study of blood T cell repertoires in COVID-19. Profiled with immunoSEQ multiplex PCR; TCRdb holds only in-frame clones, not every one. Of about 240,000 clones listed, approximately 82% are singletons. The source material was peripheral blood. The receptor source for this set is a man between 25 and 39 years old who had recovered from COVID-19. Both conserved end residues are part of each CDR3. Each record gives: J gene, V gene, clone size, D gene, CDR3 protein, CDR3 DNA. The D gene is left open where the match is weak. The listing skips clone size in some rows; elsewhere it reads once, few, many or a size class.

TRBJ1-1 | TRBV12-3/TRBV12-4 | few | . | CASSWDWERAFF | TGTGCCAGCAGTTGGGACTGGGAGCGGGCTTTCTTT
TRBJ2-7 | TRBV5-1 | . | . | CASSLERLPVYEQYF | TGCGCCAGCAGCTTGGAACGGTTACCGGTCTACGAGCAGTACTTC
TRBJ1-6 | TRBV2 | . | . | CASRLTDNSPLHF | TGTGCCAGCAGACTGACAGACAATTCACCCCTCCACTTT
TRBJ1-2 | TRBV4-1 | . | . | CASSRLRGKEGYTF | TGCGCCAGCAGCCGATTAAGAGGGAAAGAGGGCTACACCTTC
TRBJ1-1 | TRBV6-5 | . | . | CASSYPRGTEAFF | TGTGCCAGCAGTTACCCCCGGGGCACTGAAGCTTTCTTT
TRBJ2-3 | TRBV7-6 | . | TRBD2 | CASSSPRSGGATDTQYF | TGTGCCAGCAGCTCGCCGAGGAGCGGGGGGGCGACAGATACGCAGTATTTT
TRBJ1-2 | TRBV7-9 | . | . | CASSLAAAGSVGYTF | TGTGCCAGCAGCTTAGCGGCGGCAGGGTCGGTCGGCTACACCTTC
TRBJ2-3 | TRBV27 | few | . | CASQPGHSNTDTQYF | TGTGCCAGCCAACCGGGACACTCAAACACAGATACGCAGTATTTT
TRBJ1-4 | TRBV28 | once | . | CASSFTRKLFF | TGTGCCAGCAGTTTCACGAGAAAACTGTTTTTT
TRBJ2-7 | TRBV18 | few | TRBD1 | CASSPGAGGAEQYF | TGTGCCAGCTCACCAGGGGCAGGGGGTGCCGAGCAGTACTTC
TRBJ1-5 | TRBV2 | . | TRBD1 | CASSDQDRGFHNQPQHF | TGTGCCAGCAGTGATCAGGACAGGGGGTTCCACAATCAGCCCCAGCATTTT
TRBJ2-1 | TRBV25-1 | . | . | CASSLGGGVEQFF | TGTGCCAGCAGCCTCGGAGGGGGGGTTGAGCAGTTCTTC
TRBJ1-4 | TRBV20-1 | . | . | CSASVSGANEKLFF | TGCAGTGCTAGTGTCTCAGGGGCTAATGAAAAACTGTTTTTT
TRBJ2-5 | TRBV10-3 | . | TRBD2 | CAISSSGGKETQYF | TGTGCCATCAGCTCTAGCGGGGGCAAAGAGACCCAGTACTTC
TRBJ1-2 | TRBV27 | once | TRBD1 | CASSFYQGALGYTF | TGTGCCAGCAGTTTTTATCAGGGGGCGCTAGGCTACACCTTC
TRBJ2-7 | TRBV10-3 | few | . | CAISELEYEQYF | TGTGCCATCAGTGAACTCGAGTACGAGCAGTACTTC
TRBJ1-1 | TRBV5-1 | . | . | CASSEGPLWGAFF | TGCGCCAGCAGCGAGGGCCCTCTATGGGGAGCTTTCTTT
TRBJ1-1 | TRBV9 | . | TRBD1 | CASSAGDRGLREAFF | TGTGCCAGCAGCGCCGGAGACAGGGGACTCCGAGAAGCTTTCTTT
TRBJ1-1 | TRBV5-4 | once | TRBD1 | CASSLGGTGHTEAFF | TGTGCCAGCAGCTTGGGAGGGACAGGTCATACTGAAGCTTTCTTT
TRBJ1-5 | TRBV18 | . | . | CASSLATFVSGQPQHF | TGTGCCAGCTCACTCGCAACCTTTGTTTCGGGGCAGCCCCAGCATTTT
TRBJ1-2 | TRBV10-3 | . | TRBD1 | CAISEAAGTGNGYTF | TGTGCCATCAGTGAGGCGGCCGGGACAGGGAACGGCTACACCTTC
TRBJ1-3 | TRBV5-6 | . | . | CASSLESHQTGSGNTIYF | TGTGCCAGCAGCTTGGAGTCGCACCAGACTGGCTCTGGAAACACCATATATTTT
TRBJ1-1 | TRBV7-2 | . | . | CASSLGGSVAFF | TGTGCCAGCAGCTTAGGAGGGAGTGTAGCTTTCTTT
TRBJ1-2 | TRBV25-1 | . | . | CASSEQSDSPYGYTF | TGTGCCAGCAGTGAACAATCCGACAGTCCCTATGGCTACACCTTC
TRBJ1-5 | TRBV6-5 | . | TRBD1 | CASSRDRLGPQHF | TGTGCCAGCAGTAGGGACAGGCTGGGGCCCCAGCATTTT
TRBJ2-1 | TRBV28 | few | . | CASSGLLASYNEQFF | TGTGCCAGCAGCGGCCTACTAGCAAGCTACAATGAGCAGTTCTTC
TRBJ2-1 | TRBV27 | . | TRBD2 | CARPVYSSLAGSIGQFF | TGTGCCAGACCAGTTTATTCCAGCCTAGCGGGGTCTATAGGGCAGTTCTTC
TRBJ2-1 | TRBV19 | . | . | CASSISAPLLGEQFF | TGTGCCAGTAGTATCTCTGCCCCCCTTCTCGGTGAGCAGTTCTTC
TRBJ2-5 | TRBV9 | . | TRBD2 | CASSVASGGPGETQYF | TGTGCCAGCAGCGTAGCTTCGGGGGGGCCTGGGGAGACCCAGTACTTC
TRBJ1-1 | TRBV19 | once | . | CASSERRGDEGKAFF | TGTGCCAGTAGCGAAAGGAGGGGCGACGAGGGTAAAGCTTTCTTT
TRBJ1-2 | TRBV10-1 | . | . | CASSEGTDYGYTF | TGCGCCAGCAGTGAGGGGACTGACTATGGCTACACCTTC
TRBJ2-1 | TRBV5-5 | once | . | CASSLTRSGLWNEQFF | TGTGCCAGCAGCTTGACGAGGTCGGGACTTTGGAATGAGCAGTTCTTC
TRBJ2-6 | TRBV6-5 | . | . | CASGGSGANVLTF | TGTGCCAGCGGAGGCTCTGGGGCCAACGTCCTGACTTTC
TRBJ1-2 | TRBV10-2 | . | TRBD1 | CASSAGQIDYTF | TGCGCCAGCAGCGCGGGACAGATAGACTACACCTTC
TRBJ1-2 | TRBV6-5 | . | TRBD1 | CASSYGRDRDYGYTF | TGTGCCAGCAGTTACGGCCGGGACAGGGACTATGGCTACACCTTC
TRBJ1-2 | TRBV4-1 | once | . | CASSQDKGWYGYTF | TGCGCCAGCAGCCAAGATAAGGGGTGGTATGGCTACACCTTC
TRBJ2-3 | TRBV10-3 | . | . | CAINGRGTDTQYF | TGTGCCATCAACGGCAGGGGAACAGATACGCAGTATTTT
TRBJ1-1 | TRBV20-1 | many | . | CSAKLRHEAFF | TGCAGTGCCAAATTGAGGCATGAAGCTTTCTTT
TRBJ1-3 | TRBV3-1/TRBV3-2 | . | TRBD1 | CASSQIAGTGLSGNTIYF | TGTGCCAGCAGCCAAATAGCCGGGACAGGGCTCTCTGGAAACACCATATATTTT
TRBJ2-2 | TRBV5-1 | . | . | CASSPVGATGELFF | TGCGCCAGCAGCCCCGTCGGAGCGACCGGGGAGCTGTTTTTT
TRBJ2-5 | TRBV5-4 | . | . | CASSLGVQGGETQYF | TGTGCCAGCAGCTTGGGGGTTCAGGGGGGAGAGACCCAGTACTTC
TRBJ1-3 | TRBV11-2 | . | TRBD1 | CASRINRGLGSGNTIYF | TGTGCCAGCAGAATAAACAGGGGATTAGGTTCCGGAAACACCATATATTTT